This TCR beta chain is from a study of regulatory T cells in long-lasting Graves disease. Sample time point: newly diagnosed GD, antithyroid drugs for less than 3 months. PBMC-derived RNA was used for the TCR library. The V and J ends lost 0 bases and 7 bases respectively, with 10 bases between them. The germline V gene encodes CDR1 LNHNV and CDR2 YYDKDF (reference sequence). This CDR3 contains 14 residues. With iRepertoire HTBI primers and Arm-PCR of CDR3 regions, TCR beta libraries were built. Under the authors' procedure: Identification across samples found 62 TRBV and fewer than 15 TRBJ segments. TCRdb re-derived calls from the multiplex PCR reads in MiXCR, one entry per CDR3 protein. TCRdb, not the original authors, processed these V and J calls. Of just over 600,000 distinct CDR3 sequences listed, around 17% are singletons. This clonotype was counted only a few times. This sample was shared with a second study, whose subject was T cells in Graves' hyperthyroidism and ophthalmopathy. This second report adds: Diagnosing involved the use of clinical symptoms, serum thyroxine and TRAb, thyroid ultrasound and orbital computed tomography. A set of HTBI primers served as the primers for a first-round RT-PCR of the TCR CDR3.

The TCR comes from a woman younger than 45 with Graves disease. The chain has TRBV15 and TRBJ2-1; D is possibly TRBD2 (6 bases). Here the sequenced sample was peripheral blood mononuclear cells (PBMCs), taken at new diagnosis, from a patient treated with antithyroid drugs. CDR3 DNA sequence: TGTGCCACCAGCAGAGATGGGACTCGGAATGAGCAGTTCTTC. Translation: CATSRDGTRNEQFF.